What follows is one TCR beta chain and its context. This entry comes from a study of blood T cell repertoires in COVID-19. Study-wide background: Sources were T cells, B-cell-depleted T cells, or PBMCs; the material itself was cDNA or gDNA.

Produced via immunoSEQ multiplex PCR; TCRdb's table is partial and in-frame only. The table lists 100,000 to 150,000 clones, around 86% of them singletons, with around 8% in the top ten. The sequence came from a woman aged 55-70 years with active or convalescent COVID-19. The sample taken for sequencing was peripheral blood.

The chain's CDR3 is CASSQDSRNYGYTF. The CDR3 nucleotides are TGTGCCAGCAGCCAAGACAGTCGTAACTATGGCTACACCTTC. The genes are TRBV4-2 and TRBJ1-2; D unclear. Germline CDR1 is LGHNA and CDR2 is YNFKEQ. V shed 0 bases and J shed 1 base, with 6 bases lying between them. The CDR3 runs 14 residues.